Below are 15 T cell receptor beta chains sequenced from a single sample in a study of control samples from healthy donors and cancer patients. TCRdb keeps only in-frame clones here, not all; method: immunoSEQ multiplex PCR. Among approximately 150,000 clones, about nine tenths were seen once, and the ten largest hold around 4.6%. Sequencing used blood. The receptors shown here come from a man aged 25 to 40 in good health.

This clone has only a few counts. The CDR3 reads CASSSRLAGASTDTQYF. For the CDR3, the DNA is TGTGCCAGCAGCTCCCGACTAGCGGGGGCTAGCACAGATACGCAGTATTTT. This sequence joins TRBV7-8 and TRBJ2-3; the match to TRBD2 covers 12 bases. CDR1 SGHVS and CDR2 FQNEAQ come from the germline V gene. The junction had 5 bases not matched to a gene; V was cut back by 4 bases and J by 0 bases. The CDR3 length is 17 residues.

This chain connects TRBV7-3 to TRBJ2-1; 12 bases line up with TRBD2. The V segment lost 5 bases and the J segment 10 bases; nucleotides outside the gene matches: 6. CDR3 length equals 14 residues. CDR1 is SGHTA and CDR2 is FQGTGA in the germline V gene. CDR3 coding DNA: TGTGCCAGCAGCCTGACTAGCGGGAGCCTAGAGCAGTTCTTC. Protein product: CASSLTSGSLEQFF.

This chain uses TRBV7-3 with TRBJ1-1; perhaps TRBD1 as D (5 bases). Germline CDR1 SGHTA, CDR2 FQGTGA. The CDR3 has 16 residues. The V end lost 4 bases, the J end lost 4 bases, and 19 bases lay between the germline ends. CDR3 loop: CASSSTSGRQGTEAFF. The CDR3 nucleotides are TGTGCCAGCAGCTCCACTTCAGGGCGGCAGGGCACTGAAGCTTTCTTT.

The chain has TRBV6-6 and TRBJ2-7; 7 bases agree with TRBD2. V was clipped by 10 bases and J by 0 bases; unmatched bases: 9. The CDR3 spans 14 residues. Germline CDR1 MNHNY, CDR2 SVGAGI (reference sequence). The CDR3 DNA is TGTGCCACCTGGGGGGGGAGGAGCTCCTACGAGCAGTACTTC. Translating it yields CATWGGRSSYEQYF.

The CDR3 DNA is TGTGCCAGCAGCTTGGTAGCGCACAACGAGCAGTACTTC. Amino acid sequence: CASSLVAHNEQYF. The chain employs TRBV5-6 and TRBJ2-7; possible D gene TRBD2, 5 bases. This CDR3 spans 13 amino acids. From germline, CDR1 is SGHDT and CDR2 YYEEEE. Trimming removed 0 bases at V and 5 bases at J, with 9 bases between. Complete variable domain (other parts from reference TRBV5-6 and TRBJ2-7): DAGVTQSPTHLIKTRGQQVTLRCSPKSGHDTVSWYQQALGQGPQFIFQYYEEEERQRGNFPDRFSGHQFPNYSSELNVNALLLGDSALYLCASSLVAHNEQYFGPGTRLTVT.

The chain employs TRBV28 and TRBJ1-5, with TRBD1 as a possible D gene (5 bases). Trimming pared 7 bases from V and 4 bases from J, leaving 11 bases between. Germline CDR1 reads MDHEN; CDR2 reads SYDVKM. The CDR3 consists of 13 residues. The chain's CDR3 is CASIWGQNQPQHF. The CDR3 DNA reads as TGTGCCAGCATCTGGGGCCAGAATCAGCCCCAGCATTTT.

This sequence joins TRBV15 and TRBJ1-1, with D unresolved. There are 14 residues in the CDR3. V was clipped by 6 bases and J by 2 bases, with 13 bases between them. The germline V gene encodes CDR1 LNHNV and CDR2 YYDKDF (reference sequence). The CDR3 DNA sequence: TGTGCCACCAGGCTGGACTATACAAACACTGAAGCTTTCTTT. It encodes CATRLDYTNTEAFF.

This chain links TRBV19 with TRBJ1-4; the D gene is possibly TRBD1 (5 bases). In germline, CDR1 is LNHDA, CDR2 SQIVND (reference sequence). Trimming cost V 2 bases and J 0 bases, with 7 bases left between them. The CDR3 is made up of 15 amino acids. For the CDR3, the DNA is TGTGCCAGTAGTATAAAGGGGACAACTAATGAAAAACTGTTTTTT. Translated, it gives CASSIKGTTNEKLFF.

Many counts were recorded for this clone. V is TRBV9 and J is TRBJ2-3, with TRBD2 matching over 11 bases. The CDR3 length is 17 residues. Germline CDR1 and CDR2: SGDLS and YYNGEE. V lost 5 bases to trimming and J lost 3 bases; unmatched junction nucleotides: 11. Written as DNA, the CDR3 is TGTGCCAGCAGTGACCGACTAGCGGGGCAAAGAACAGATACGCAGTATTTT. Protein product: CASSDRLAGQRTDTQYF.

CDR3 DNA: TGTGCCAGCAGCCCCGGGCGCGGCGGCTACACCTTC. It codes for CASSPGRGGYTF. This chain joins TRBV27 and TRBJ1-2; D gene unclear. With 6 bases removed from V and 8 bases from J, the gap between germline ends came to 13 bases. Germline CDR1 is MNHEY and CDR2 is SMNVEV (reference sequence). This CDR3 spans 12 amino acids.

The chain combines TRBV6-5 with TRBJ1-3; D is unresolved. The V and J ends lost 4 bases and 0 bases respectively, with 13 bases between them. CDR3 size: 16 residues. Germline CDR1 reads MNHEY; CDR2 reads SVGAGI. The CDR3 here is CASSSGPNFSGNTIYF. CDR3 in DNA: TGTGCCAGCAGTTCCGGACCCAACTTCTCTGGAAACACCATATATTTT.

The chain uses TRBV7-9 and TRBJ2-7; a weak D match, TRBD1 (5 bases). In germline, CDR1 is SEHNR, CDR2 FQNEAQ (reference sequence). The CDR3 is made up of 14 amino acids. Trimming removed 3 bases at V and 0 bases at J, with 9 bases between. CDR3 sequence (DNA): TGTGCCAGCAGCTTTCCAGGGAACTCCTACGAGCAGTACTTC. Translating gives CASSFPGNSYEQYF.

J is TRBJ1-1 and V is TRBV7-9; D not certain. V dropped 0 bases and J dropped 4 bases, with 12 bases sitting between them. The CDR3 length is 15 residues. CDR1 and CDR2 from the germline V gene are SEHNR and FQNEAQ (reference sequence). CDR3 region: CASSLALGIGTEAFF. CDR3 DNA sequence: TGTGCCAGCAGCTTAGCCCTAGGTATAGGCACTGAAGCTTTCTTT.

The CDR3 DNA reads TGTGCCAGCAGCTCAGGGGAGAATGGCTACACCTTC. It translates to CASSSGENGYTF. The chain is built from TRBV11-3 and TRBJ1-2; maybe TRBD1 (6 bases). The CDR3 is 12 amino acids. Germline CDR1 SGHNT, CDR2 YENEEA. V was clipped by 4 bases and J by 6 bases, with 9 bases between them.

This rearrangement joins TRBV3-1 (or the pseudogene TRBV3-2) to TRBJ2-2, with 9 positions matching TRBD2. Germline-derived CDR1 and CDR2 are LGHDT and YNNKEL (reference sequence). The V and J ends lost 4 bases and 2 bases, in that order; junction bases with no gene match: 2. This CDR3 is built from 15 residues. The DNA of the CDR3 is TGTGCCAGCAGCCTAGCGGGAGTTAACACCGGGGAGCTGTTTTTT. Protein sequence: CASSLAGVNTGELFF.